This T cell receptor (beta chain) was obtained from a study of blood T cell repertoires in COVID-19. Looking at the study overall: Samples of COVID-19 (acute and convalescent) were obtained from the United States, Italy and Spain. PBMCs, B-cell-depleted T cells, or T cells provided the cDNA or gDNA that made up the material.

Enrollment of patients from Seattle took place during active infection, with longitudinal follow-up. Sequenced by immunoSEQ multiplex PCR; TCRdb stores in-frame clones only, minus some. The data show fewer than 700,000 clones, with less than 90% seen just once and roughly 8.3% held by the top ten. V lost 0 bases to trimming and J lost 1 base; unmatched junction nucleotides: 4. Germline loops: CDR1 SGHRS, CDR2 YFSETQ. This CDR3 is built from 16 residues. Material for sequencing was peripheral blood. V is TRBV5-1 and J is TRBJ2-1, with 7 bases aligning to TRBD2. The receptor was derived from a woman aged 45-59 years with COVID-19, enrolled during active disease. DNA of the CDR3: TGCGCCAGCAGCTTGGGGGAGGGTGGGTCCTACAATGAGCAGTTCTTC. It encodes CASSLGEGGSYNEQFF.